This T cell receptor (beta chain) was observed in a study of response to subunit inactivated influenza vaccine. Study-wide results and limits: Each seasonal influenza vaccination recruits few new T cells, the authors suggested.

The ends were cut back, 0 bases at V and 5 bases at J, with 14 bases in the middle. The CDR3 has 15 residues. Germline V lookup: CDR1 DFQATT, CDR2 SNEGSKA (reference sequence). About this clonotype: The antigen is unknown.

TCRdb called the RT-PCR reads again in MiXCR, with one record for every CDR3 protein. The sample records about 700,000 distinct CDR3 sequences, about 15% being singletons. This chain connects TRBV20-1 to TRBJ2-1; possible D gene TRBD2, 6 bases. Sequencing used PBMCs from blood, obtained 14 to 15 days before vaccination. This clonotype was obtained from a man between 45 and 60 years old who received an inactivated influenza vaccine. The CDR3 bases are TGCAGTGCTAGAGAGACTAGTATGCCAAACAATGAGCAGTTCTTC. Its protein product is CSARETSMPNNEQFF.